Below, 25 T cell receptor beta chains from the same sample are listed, as sequenced in a study of blood T cell repertoires in COVID-19. Clones were read by immunoSEQ multiplex PCR, and TCRdb kept only the in-frame ones, dropping some. This table has 110,000 or so clones, approximately 80% appearing once. Sequencing used peripheral blood. The source is a woman aged 35 to 49 with acute or convalescent COVID-19.

This chain joins TRBV6-1 and TRBJ1-4; 7 bases fit TRBD1. The junction had 6 bases not matched to a gene; V was cut back by 3 bases and J by 8 bases. From germline, CDR1 is MNHNS and CDR2 SASEGT. This CDR3 region has 14 residues. CDR3 in amino acids: CASSDDRVEEKLFF. For the CDR3, the DNA is TGTGCCAGCAGTGATGACAGGGTAGAGGAAAAACTGTTTTTT.

This chain links TRBV6-4 with TRBJ2-1; 8 bases match TRBD2. The germline gives CDR1 MRHNA, CDR2 SNTAGT. The V and J ends lost 8 bases and 12 bases, in that order; junction bases with no gene match: 15. The CDR3 spans 14 residues. The CDR3 spells CASRDSGGQSGQFF. Here the CDR3 DNA reads TGTGCCAGCCGAGACTCGGGGGGGCAGAGTGGGCAGTTCTTC.

The rearrangement joins TRBV15 to TRBJ1-6; 10 bases align to TRBD1. This CDR3 comprises 17 residues. V was clipped by 0 bases and J by 14 bases; unmatched bases: 13. CDR1 LNHNV and CDR2 YYDKDF come from the germline V gene (reference sequence). The CDR3 reads CATSRELGTGVRLALHF. CDR3 coding DNA: TGTGCCACCAGCAGAGAGCTGGGGACAGGGGTAAGGCTAGCCCTCCACTTT.

This chain links TRBV5-6 with TRBJ1-5, with no clear D. V was pared by 4 bases and J by 2 bases, with 10 bases between. The CDR3 is made up of 14 amino acids. CDR1 SGHDT and CDR2 YYEEEE come from the germline V gene. The CDR3 loop reads CASSLGGGNQPQHF. CDR3 nucleotide sequence: TGTGCCAGCAGCCTGGGAGGCGGCAATCAGCCCCAGCATTTT.

CDR3: CASSSGWGGELFF. CDR3 nucleotides: TGTGCCAGCAGCTCGGGGTGGGGCGGGGAGCTGTTTTTT. J is TRBJ2-2 and V is TRBV5-6; weak D call: TRBD2 (5 bases). V shed 3 bases and J shed 7 bases, with 10 bases lying between them. This CDR3 has 13 residues. Germline V gene data show CDR1 as SGHDT and CDR2 as YYEEEE.

The chain has TRBV30 and TRBJ2-1, with unresolved D. Germline V lookup: CDR1 GTSNPN, CDR2 SVGIG (reference sequence). Trimming took 2 bases from V and 5 from J, leaving 10 bases between them. This CDR3 is built from 13 residues. The CDR3 region has the DNA TGTGCCTGGAGTTCTGCGGTACACAATGAGCAGTTCTTC. Its protein is CAWSSAVHNEQFF.

The rearrangement uses TRBV4-3 and TRBJ2-2, with D possibly being TRBD2 (5 bases). CDR3 length: 16 residues. Trimming took 0 bases from V and 7 from J, leaving 15 bases between them. Germline V lookup: CDR1 LGHNA, CDR2 YSLEER. CDR3 nucleotide sequence: TGCGCCAGCAGCCAAGATTTTAGCGTCTCGGGCGGGGAGCTGTTTTTT. As protein: CASSQDFSVSGGELFF.

This chain uses TRBV6-1 with TRBJ1-5; no clear D gene. The germline gives CDR1 MNHNS, CDR2 SASEGT. Trimming shortened V by 2 bases and J by 6 bases, and 8 bases separated the two germline ends. This CDR3 has 13 residues. DNA for the CDR3: TGTGCCAGCAGTGAACTGGGCGTTCAGCCCCAGCATTTT. It yields the protein CASSELGVQPQHF.

V and J are TRBV29-1 and TRBJ1-2, with D possibly matching TRBD1 (5 bases). CDR3 length: 11 amino acids. The V gene's germline CDR1 is SQVTM and CDR2 ANQGSEA. Trimming cost V 5 bases and J 6 bases, with 10 bases left between them. CDR3 nucleotide sequence: TGCAGCGTTTTTACAGGCCATGGCTACACCTTC. This codes for CSVFTGHGYTF.

The genes are TRBV15 and TRBJ2-7; D is perhaps TRBD1 (6 bases). V shed 1 base and J shed 0 bases, with 10 bases lying between them. The CDR3 contains 15 residues. Germline values: CDR1 LNHNV, CDR2 YYDKDF (reference sequence). CDR3: CATSRGGHGSYEQYF. The CDR3 DNA sequence: TGTGCCACCAGCAGAGGGGGGCACGGCTCCTACGAGCAGTACTTC.

This rearrangement joins TRBV5-4 to TRBJ1-6, with D unclear. The germline CDR1 and CDR2 sequences are SGHNT and YYREEE (reference sequence). This CDR3 is 14 amino acids long. V was pared by 7 bases and J by 3 bases, with 11 bases between. CDR3 in amino acids: CASGLRGYNSPLHF. CDR3 bases: TGTGCCAGCGGTCTACGTGGCTATAATTCACCCCTCCACTTT. The complete variable domain, with remaining parts taken from reference TRBV5-4 and TRBJ1-6, reads ETGVTQSPTHLIKTRGQQVTLRCSSQSGHNTVSWYQQALGQGPQFIFQYYREEENGRGNFPPRFSGLQFPNYSSELNVNALELDDSALYLCASGLRGYNSPLHFGNGTRLTVT.

CDR3 DNA sequence: TGTGCCAGTAGAATGCGGACAGGTGGAGAGACCCAGTACTTC. It translates to CASRMRTGGETQYF. This sequence joins TRBV19 and TRBJ2-5; 7 bases are shared with TRBD1. CDR1 is LNHDA, CDR2 SQIVND, per germline (reference sequence). V lost 6 bases and J lost 4; bases outside the gene matches: 8. The CDR3 sequence is 14 residues long.

The V gene is TRBV25-1, the J gene TRBJ2-1; the D gene is possibly TRBD2 (5 bases). The CDR3 totals 14 residues. V gave up 8 bases and J gave up 4 bases, with 15 bases separating them. Germline lookup yields CDR1 MGHDK and CDR2 SYGVNS. The CDR3 DNA follows: TGTGCCAGCTGTCCAATCGGGGAATACAATGAGCAGTTCTTC. It yields the protein CASCPIGEYNEQFF.

The V call is TRBV11-2, the J call TRBJ2-3, with 14 bases aligning to TRBD2. CDR1 is SGHAT, CDR2 FQNNGV, per germline. J lost 9 bases, V lost 6 bases, and 8 bases had no gene match. There are 15 residues in the CDR3. This CDR3 reads CASRLTSGGAETQYF. Written as DNA, the CDR3 is TGTGCCAGCAGACTGACTAGCGGGGGGGCCGAAACGCAGTATTTT.

This sequence joins TRBV18 and TRBJ2-3, with D possibly being TRBD2 (6 bases). From germline, CDR1 is KGHSH and CDR2 LQKENI. The CDR3 totals 15 residues. The V and J ends lost 8 bases and 4 bases respectively, with 19 bases between them. The CDR3, as DNA: TGTGCCAGCACCCAATCACGGGGGTCTGCAGATACGCAGTATTTT. Protein product: CASTQSRGSADTQYF.

The chain employs TRBV29-1 and TRBJ1-1; weak D call: TRBD1 (6 bases). The CDR3 is 12 residues long. Germline V lookup: CDR1 SQVTM, CDR2 ANQGSEA. Trimming removed 4 bases from V and 11 bases from J, with 17 bases in between. This CDR3 reads CSVVRAQGGAFF. CDR3 bases: TGCAGCGTTGTTAGGGCACAGGGTGGTGCTTTCTTT.

This clone was seen once. The V gene is TRBV29-1, the J gene TRBJ2-3; 8 bases agree with TRBD2. The CDR3 has 13 amino acids. Germline values: CDR1 SQVTM, CDR2 ANQGSEA. The V segment lost 6 bases and the J segment 3 bases; nucleotides outside the gene matches: 5. The CDR3, as DNA: TGCAGCGTCGGGGGGGGCGAGACAGATACGCAGTATTTT. It is translated as CSVGGGETDTQYF.

The chain recombines TRBV5-4 with TRBJ2-1; the D gene is possibly TRBD2 (5 bases). Germline V gene lookup returns CDR1 SGHNT and CDR2 YYREEE (reference sequence). This CDR3 is built from 15 residues. Trimming pared 4 bases from V and 0 bases from J, leaving 11 bases between. Written as DNA, the CDR3 is TGTGCCAGCAGCCCTTCGGGGAGCTCCTACAATGAGCAGTTCTTC. Protein sequence: CASSPSGSSYNEQFF.

The chain combines TRBV27 with TRBJ2-2; 8 bases fit TRBD2. The J segment lost 7 bases and the V segment lost 6 bases, leaving 7 bases of the junction unmatched. Germline-derived CDR1 and CDR2 are MNHEY and SMNVEV (reference sequence). This CDR3 has 14 residues. Written as DNA, the CDR3 is TGTGCCAGCAGGGTTGCGGGGGGTCACGGGGAGCTGTTTTTT. Protein product: CASRVAGGHGELFF.

This sequence joins TRBV19 and TRBJ1-5; D possibly corresponds to TRBD1 (6 bases). V was cut by 5 bases and J by 4 bases, with 18 bases left in between. Germline CDR1 reads LNHDA; CDR2 reads SQIVND (reference sequence). This CDR3 comprises 16 residues. The DNA for the CDR3 is TGTGCCAGTAGTCTCCCTCCCGGGACACGAAATCAGCCCCAGCATTTT. Translating gives CASSLPPGTRNQPQHF.

V gene TRBV5-1 combines with J gene TRBJ2-5, with D tentatively TRBD2 (6 bases). The V gene's germline CDR1 is SGHRS and CDR2 YFSETQ. The CDR3 is 12 residues long. V was cut by 3 bases and J by 5 bases, with 8 bases left in between. CDR3 loop: CASSWDSETQYF. CDR3 nucleotide sequence: TGCGCCAGCAGCTGGGACTCCGAGACCCAGTACTTC.

This rearrangement joins TRBV27 to TRBJ2-5; 8 bases align to TRBD2. The CDR3 loop spans 14 amino acids. V was pared by 5 bases and J by 5 bases, with 7 bases of the junction left unmatched. The germline V gene encodes CDR1 MNHEY and CDR2 SMNVEV (reference sequence). The CDR3 DNA reads as TGTGCCAGCAGTCGCAGCGGGGGTTGGGAGACCCAGTACTTC. Protein product: CASSRSGGWETQYF.

V and J are TRBV5-1 and TRBJ1-6; 7 nucleotides agree with TRBD1. This CDR3 comprises 14 residues. Trimming cost V 1 base and J 8 bases; bases outside gene matches: 3. Germline V lookup: CDR1 SGHRS, CDR2 YFSETQ. In nucleotides, the CDR3 is TGCGCCAGCAGCTTGACAGGGGACGATTCACCCCTCCACTTT. This translates into CASSLTGDDSPLHF.

This sequence joins TRBV3-1 (or the pseudogene TRBV3-2) and TRBJ1-6; unclear D gene. CDR3 length: 15 amino acids. Germline V gives CDR1 LGHDT, CDR2 YNNKEL (reference sequence). V lost 0 bases and J 7 bases, leaving 10 bases between the germline ends. The CDR3 region is CASSQEGYLNSPLHF. CDR3 DNA: TGTGCCAGCAGCCAAGAGGGCTATCTGAATTCACCCCTCCACTTT.

This clone has more than one count but fewer than ten. The chain carries TRBV19 and TRBJ2-1; TRBD1 agrees at 8 bases. Germline CDR1 is LNHDA and CDR2 is SQIVND (reference sequence). V lost 1 base, J lost 5 bases, and 10 bases stayed unmatched. The CDR3 loop spans 17 amino acids. This CDR3 is CASSIVGWGTGNNEQFF. The CDR3 DNA is TGTGCCAGTAGTATAGTAGGCTGGGGGACAGGTAACAATGAGCAGTTCTTC.